Below, 27 T cell receptor beta chains from the same sample are listed, as sequenced in a study of shared T cell receptors in the human thymus. Generated by immunoSEQ multiplex PCR, the TCRdb table keeps only in-frame clones and is missing some. The sample consists of 600,000 to 900,000 clones, around 85% of them appearing once. These sequences were also reported in another study, on human thymus T cells.

Sequencing was carried out using thymocytes. These receptors were taken from a girl younger than two with a congenital heart defect.

This clone was picked up one time. V is TRBV5-1 and J is TRBJ1-1, with 7 bases aligning to TRBD1. J gave up 8 bases and V 2 bases, and 12 bases lay outside the gene matches. Germline lookup yields CDR1 SGHRS and CDR2 YFSETQ. The CDR3 length is 15 residues. The CDR3 spells CASSLVYRGSKEAFF. CDR3 DNA sequence: TGCGCCAGCAGCTTAGTGTACAGGGGATCGAAGGAAGCTTTCTTT.

The rearrangement uses TRBV6-5 and TRBJ1-2, with 9 bases lining up with TRBD1. Germline assignment: CDR1 MNHEY and CDR2 SVGAGI. The CDR3 contains 14 residues. Losses at the gene ends were 6 bases for V and 7 bases for J; bases not matched to a gene: 9. The CDR3 DNA is TGTGCCAGCAGCCGGGGGACAGGGAGCTGTGGCTACACCTTC. As protein: CASSRGTGSCGYTF.

The chain joins TRBV28 to TRBJ2-5; D might be TRBD1 (6 bases). The J call is doubtful: the DNA matches TRBJ2-7 better. Germline values: CDR1 MDHEN, CDR2 SYDVKM. The length of the CDR3 is 15 residues. CDR3 region: CASSETGTPSYEQYF. DNA of the CDR3: TGTGCCAGCAGTGAGACCGGGACACCCTCCTACGAGCAGTACTTC.

The J gene is TRBJ2-7, the V gene TRBV27; tentative D call: TRBD2 (5 bases). CDR1 is MNHEY, CDR2 SMNVEV, per germline (reference sequence). Between the trimmed V and J ends, which lost 3 bases and 0 bases, there was a span of 21 bases. The CDR3 covers 18 residues. The CDR3 region is CASSLVLEGRRSSYEQYF. The CDR3 region has the DNA TGTGCCAGCAGTTTGGTCCTTGAGGGCCGACGCTCCTCCTACGAGCAGTACTTC.

V usage is TRBV7-8 and J usage is TRBJ2-7, with D tentatively TRBD2 (6 bases). The length of the CDR3 is 17 residues. Germline loops: CDR1 SGHVS, CDR2 FQNEAQ. V lost 1 base to trimming and J lost 3 bases, with 19 bases between them. The CDR3 loop reads CASSLDGGKGRNYEQYF. The CDR3 bases are TGTGCCAGCAGCTTAGATGGAGGGAAGGGCCGCAACTACGAGCAGTACTTC.

This chain links TRBV7-9 with TRBJ2-7, with D uncertain. With 4 bases removed from V and 3 bases from J, the gap between germline ends came to 13 bases. The CDR3 is 14 residues long. Germline V gives CDR1 SEHNR, CDR2 FQNEAQ (reference sequence). The DNA of the CDR3 is TGTGCCAGCAGCTCACTCCCAACCTTCTACGAGCAGTACTTC. This gives the protein CASSSLPTFYEQYF.

This sequence joins TRBV7-9 and TRBJ2-7, with D perhaps matching TRBD1 (7 bases). Looked up from germline, CDR1 is SEHNR and CDR2 is FQNEAQ (reference sequence). Trimming took off 2 bases at V and 3 bases at J, with 17 bases between the two ends. The CDR3 runs 16 residues. For the CDR3, the DNA is TGTGCCAGCAGCTTACCCTCGGGGGACAGCAACTACGAGCAGTACTTC. Its translation: CASSLPSGDSNYEQYF.

This sequence joins TRBV9 and TRBJ1-1; D possibly corresponds to TRBD1 (6 bases). The CDR3 consists of 14 residues. V gave up 0 bases and J gave up 6 bases, with 12 bases separating them. Per germline, CDR1 SGDLS and CDR2 YYNGEE. The CDR3 region has the DNA TGTGCCAGCAGCGTAGCTTTTGGGGGCCCTGAAGCTTTCTTT. It encodes CASSVAFGGPEAFF.

V gene TRBV11-2 combines with J gene TRBJ1-6, with D perhaps TRBD1 (5 bases). The CDR3 spans 15 residues. Trimming left V 2 bases short and J 8 bases short, with 13 bases between. Germline-derived CDR1 and CDR2 are SGHAT and FQNNGV. CDR3 sequence (DNA): TGTGCCAGCAGCTTACAGGGAACTGAGGATTCACCCCTCCACTTT. Translation: CASSLQGTEDSPLHF. Supplemented by reference TRBV11-2 and TRBJ1-6, the full variable domain reads EAGVAQSPRYKIIEKRQSVAFWCNPISGHATLYWYQQILGQGPKLLIQFQNNGVVDDSQLPKDRFSAERLKGVDSTLKIQPAKLEDSAVYLCASSLQGTEDSPLHFGNGTRLTVT.

The rearrangement uses TRBV6-6 and TRBJ2-7, with TRBD1 matching over 7 bases. The CDR3 totals 14 residues. V shed 9 bases and J 1 base; nucleotides not matched to a gene: 9. Germline V gene lookup returns CDR1 MNHNY and CDR2 SVGAGI (reference sequence). CDR3 loop: CASKPGQTSYEQYF. The CDR3 DNA reads TGTGCCAGTAAACCGGGACAGACGTCCTACGAGCAGTACTTC.

This clone was observed a few times. The chain has TRBV5-1 and TRBJ1-3; D gene uncertain. Germline CDR1 is SGHRS and CDR2 is YFSETQ. The CDR3 is 16 amino acids. Trimming stripped 0 bases from V and 0 bases from J, with 10 bases between. The CDR3 DNA reads as TGCGCCAGCAGCTTGGGACGGGAAAACTCTGGAAACACCATATATTTT. Translating it yields CASSLGRENSGNTIYF.

The rearrangement joins TRBV4-3 to TRBJ2-1; TRBD2 might be the D (6 bases). Trimming cost V 0 bases and J 8 bases, with 11 bases left between them. This CDR3 has 14 amino acids. Germline assignment: CDR1 LGHNA and CDR2 YSLEER. CDR3 bases: TGCGCCAGCAGCCAAGAGGAGCCTAGCGATGAGCAGTTCTTC. The encoded protein is CASSQEEPSDEQFF.

The J gene is TRBJ1-5, the V gene TRBV6-1; tentative D call: TRBD1 (5 bases). Germline assignment: CDR1 MNHNS and CDR2 SASEGT. The CDR3 contains 16 residues. Trimming pared 4 bases from V and 3 bases from J, leaving 16 bases between. The CDR3 is CASSVRGPAFNQPQHF. The CDR3 bases are TGTGCCAGCAGTGTAAGGGGCCCCGCATTCAATCAGCCCCAGCATTTT.

The CDR3 protein is CASSPSEDCGKSTNEKLFF. The CDR3 DNA reads as TGTGCCAGCAGCCCTTCCGAAGACTGTGGCAAGTCGACTAATGAAAAACTGTTTTTT. This sequence joins TRBV7-2 and TRBJ1-4; no reliable D call. This CDR3 is built from 19 residues. V was trimmed by 5 bases and J by 2 bases, leaving 24 bases between them. The V gene's germline CDR1 is SGHTA and CDR2 FQGNSA.

The rearrangement joins TRBV27 to TRBJ1-5; D perhaps matches TRBD1 (6 bases). V was cut by 5 bases and J by 3 bases, with 14 bases left in between. The CDR3 has 15 residues. Per germline, CDR1 MNHEY and CDR2 SMNVEV (reference sequence). CDR3 bases: TGTGCCAGCAGTGCCGGACCAGGGGACAATCAGCCCCAGCATTTT. Residues: CASSAGPGDNQPQHF.

V usage is TRBV28 and J usage is TRBJ1-1; D remains ambiguous. The CDR3 runs 14 residues. Trimming took off 1 base at V and 1 base at J, with 7 bases between the two ends. CDR1 is MDHEN, CDR2 SYDVKM, per germline. The CDR3 sequence: CASSLFGPNTEAFF. Here the CDR3 DNA reads TGTGCCAGCAGTTTATTTGGCCCGAACACTGAAGCTTTCTTT.

This chain links TRBV21-1 with TRBJ1-1; the DNA was not used to check the table's D call, TRBD1. TRBV21-1 is annotated as a pseudogene. The CDR3 loop spans 16 amino acids. The CDR3 protein is CASSKRGFAMNTEAFF. The CDR3, as DNA: TGTGCCAGCAGCAAAAGGGGATTCGCCATGAACACTGAAGCTTTCTTT.

This chain links TRBV2 with TRBJ2-1, with TRBD2 matching over 8 bases. V dropped 3 bases and J dropped 0; count of bases not matched to a gene: 4. Germline assignment: CDR1 SNHLY and CDR2 FYNNEI. This CDR3 is built from 16 residues. The CDR3 coding sequence is TGTGCCAGCAGTGAGGGCGGGGGGCGCTCCTACAATGAGCAGTTCTTC. This gives the protein CASSEGGGRSYNEQFF.

The sample holds a few counts of this clone. This chain connects TRBV21-1 to TRBJ2-2; the table's D call, TRBD2, was not checked against the DNA. TRBV21-1 is labeled a pseudogene. The CDR3 is 12 residues long. Here the CDR3 reads CAGARGYGELFF. The CDR3 nucleotides read TGTGCCGGCGCCCGGGGTTACGGGGAGCTGTTTTTT.

The genes are TRBV7-3 and TRBJ2-2; no reliable D call. The CDR3 is 15 amino acids. The V end was cut by 1 base, the J end by 7 bases, with 13 bases between. CDR1 and CDR2 (germline): SGHTA, FQGTGA. The CDR3 sequence is CASSLIADLDGELFF. CDR3 coding DNA: TGTGCCAGCAGCTTAATCGCGGATCTCGACGGGGAGCTGTTTTTT.

The rearrangement joins TRBV4-2 to TRBJ1-5; 7 nucleotides line up with TRBD1. Germline CDR1 LGHNA, CDR2 YNFKEQ. The CDR3 is made up of 18 amino acids. After removal of 2 bases from V and 3 bases from J, the junction contained 13 bases not matched to a gene. CDR3 region: CASSQPGTDKANNQPQHF. In DNA form, the CDR3 reads TGTGCCAGCAGCCAACCAGGGACAGATAAAGCAAACAATCAGCCCCAGCATTTT.

The chain links TRBV19 to TRBJ1-6; D not resolved. CDR3 length equals 16 residues. Looked up from germline, CDR1 is LNHDA and CDR2 is SQIVND (reference sequence). The V gene lost 4 bases and the J gene lost 7 bases, with 17 bases spanning the gap. CDR3 protein: CASSTRDGETNSPLHF. CDR3 in DNA: TGTGCCAGTAGTACCCGAGACGGAGAGACCAATTCACCCCTCCACTTT.

This chain connects TRBV5-1 to TRBJ1-2; TRBD1 matches at 9 bases. The CDR3 covers 13 residues. V was clipped by 4 bases and J by 8 bases; unmatched bases: 6. CDR1 and CDR2 from the germline V gene are SGHRS and YFSETQ. CDR3 bases: TGCGCCAGCAGCCCGGACAGGGGAATCGGCTACACCTTC. Residues: CASSPDRGIGYTF.

J is TRBJ1-5 and V is TRBV29-1, with no clear D. Germline V gene data show CDR1 as SQVTM and CDR2 as ANQGSEA. The ends were cut back, 5 bases at V and 7 bases at J, with 15 bases in the middle. This CDR3 contains 13 residues. CDR3 protein: CSVKVRGSQPQHF. The DNA for the CDR3 is TGCAGCGTTAAGGTCCGGGGAAGCCAGCCCCAGCATTTT.

The gene calls are TRBV7-9 and TRBJ2-7; D remains unclear. Between the trimmed V and J ends, which lost 7 bases and 6 bases, there was a span of 10 bases. CDR3 length equals 11 residues. The germline gives CDR1 SEHNR, CDR2 FQNEAQ (reference sequence). The chain's CDR3 is CASKDACEQYF. CDR3 DNA: TGTGCCAGCAAAGATGCGTGCGAGCAGTACTTC.

About this clone itself: Other DNA sequences within the sample encode an identical CDR3. CDR3 bases: TGCGCCAGCAGCCAAGAGTTGGGGGGAAACACTGAAGCTTTCTTT. Its protein product is CASSQELGGNTEAFF. The chain couples TRBV4-1 to TRBJ1-1; tentative D call: TRBD1 (5 bases). The CDR3 has 15 residues. Germline values: CDR1 MGHRA, CDR2 YSYEKL. V was shortened by 0 bases and J by 2 bases, with 10 bases between the two germline ends.

This chain connects TRBV28 to TRBJ1-5, with 7 bases lining up with TRBD1. V was pared by 6 bases and J by 3 bases, with 8 bases of the junction left unmatched. This CDR3 has 15 amino acids. Germline V gene lookup returns CDR1 MDHEN and CDR2 SYDVKM. CDR3 in amino acids: CASSQEQGYNQPQHF. CDR3 coding DNA: TGTGCCAGCAGCCAGGAACAGGGGTACAATCAGCCCCAGCATTTT.